The 17 T cell receptor beta chains in this list originate from one sample, sequenced in a study of blood T cell repertoires in COVID-19 (TCRdb year 2020). Library method: the immunoSEQ multiplex PCR assay. As stored in TCRdb, this immuneACCESS dataset retains in-frame rearrangements with V and J assigned. A fraction of the clones does not appear; measured against another copy, unresolved V genes explain less than half of the discrepancy, and the remainder lacks a known reason. The sample table contains approximately 70,000 clones; only one count was recorded for roughly 78% of them. The ten biggest clones cover 5.4% of the sample. What was sequenced was peripheral blood. These receptors were collected from a woman of 80 years or more with active or convalescent COVID-19.

The rearrangement uses TRBV18 and TRBJ2-1; 8 positions match TRBD1. V was pared by 7 bases and J by 7 bases, with 6 bases of the junction left unmatched. CDR3 length equals 13 residues. Germline assignment: CDR1 KGHSH and CDR2 LQKENI. The CDR3 protein is CASLTGVGNEQFF. The CDR3 DNA is TGTGCCAGCTTGACAGGGGTTGGGAATGAGCAGTTCTTC.

V and J are TRBV28 and TRBJ1-1; D possibly corresponds to TRBD1 (6 bases). Germline V lookup: CDR1 MDHEN, CDR2 SYDVKM. CDR3 length: 14 amino acids. V was shortened by 10 bases and J by 1 base, with 16 bases between the two germline ends. The CDR3 reads CATKQGNANTEAFF. The CDR3 DNA is TGTGCCACCAAACAGGGAAATGCGAACACTGAAGCTTTCTTT.

This chain joins TRBV30 and TRBJ2-1, with a weak D call TRBD2 (5 bases). V was trimmed by 3 bases and J by 4 bases, leaving 13 bases between them. There are 14 residues in the CDR3. Germline lookup yields CDR1 GTSNPN and CDR2 SVGIG (reference sequence). The CDR3 here is CAWSADSRYNEQFF. CDR3 bases: TGTGCCTGGAGCGCGGACTCCCGATACAATGAGCAGTTCTTC.

The chain combines TRBV4-1 with TRBJ2-1; 12 bases fit TRBD2. The trim removed 4 bases at V and 4 bases at J, leaving 5 bases unmatched. The CDR3 runs to 16 residues. Germline CDR1 is MGHRA and CDR2 is YSYEKL. CDR3 protein: CASSPTTSGGYNEQFF. CDR3 in DNA: TGCGCCAGCAGCCCCACGACTAGCGGGGGATACAATGAGCAGTTCTTC.

CDR3 bases: TGTGCCAGCAGCCACCTGGACAGGGGAGGCGAAGCTTTCTTT. The encoded protein is CASSHLDRGGEAFF. The gene calls are TRBV4-2 and TRBJ1-1; 9 bases align to TRBD1. This CDR3 is 14 amino acids long. Germline values: CDR1 LGHNA, CDR2 YNFKEQ. Unmatched junction bases numbered 7, after V lost 3 bases and J lost 8 bases.

The chain joins TRBV19 to TRBJ2-1, with 7 bases identical to TRBD2. The trim removed 5 bases at V and 4 bases at J, leaving 8 bases unmatched. This CDR3 is 15 amino acids long. Germline assignment: CDR1 LNHDA and CDR2 SQIVND (reference sequence). The CDR3 loop is CASSFRRGVYNEQFF. For the CDR3, the DNA is TGTGCCAGTAGTTTCCGTCGGGGGGTATACAATGAGCAGTTCTTC.

This clone turned up a few times. The chain links TRBV28 to TRBJ1-5, with 8 bases lining up with TRBD1. The CDR3 contains 15 residues. Per germline, CDR1 MDHEN and CDR2 SYDVKM. Unmatched junction bases numbered 6, after V lost 6 bases and J lost 2 bases. The CDR3 nucleotides are TGTGCCAGCAGCAAAACGGGACAGGGCAATCAGCCCCAGCATTTT. Translating gives CASSKTGQGNQPQHF.

This clone was detected once. This chain uses TRBV4-1 with TRBJ1-2; TRBD1 matches 7 bases. The length of the CDR3 is 15 residues. The trim removed 0 bases at V and 5 bases at J, leaving 6 bases unmatched. Germline assignment: CDR1 MGHRA and CDR2 YSYEKL. CDR3 DNA: TGCGCCAGCAGCCAAGATAACAGGGGCCTGTATGGCTACACCTTC. As protein: CASSQDNRGLYGYTF.

The CDR3 protein is CAWSVGDRGHEQYF. Here the CDR3 DNA reads TGTGCCTGGAGTGTCGGGGACAGGGGCCACGAGCAGTACTTC. V is TRBV30 and J is TRBJ2-7; 10 nucleotides align to TRBD1. The CDR3 has 14 residues. The J segment lost 5 bases and the V segment lost 0 bases, leaving 4 bases of the junction unmatched. CDR1 is GTSNPN, CDR2 SVGIG, per germline (reference sequence). The full variable domain, rest sourced from reference TRBV30 and TRBJ2-7, is SQTIHQWPATLVQPVGSPLSLECTVEGTSNPNLYWYRQAAGRGLQLLFYSVGIGQISSEVPQNLSASRPQDRQFILSSKKLLLSDSGFYLCAWSVGDRGHEQYFGPGTRLTVT.

The chain couples TRBV7-2 to TRBJ2-7; 11 bases map to TRBD2. The CDR3 consists of 16 residues. V shed 1 base and J 6 bases; nucleotides not matched to a gene: 8. Germline V gives CDR1 SGHTA, CDR2 FQGNSA. CDR3 in amino acids: CASSLVGLAGGGEQYF. The CDR3 region has the DNA TGTGCCAGCAGCTTAGTAGGGCTAGCGGGAGGCGGCGAGCAGTACTTC.

The chain is built from TRBV13 and TRBJ2-1, with 7 bases lining up with TRBD2. The V gene end was trimmed by 4 bases and the J gene end by 7 bases; junction bases not matched to a gene: 13. The CDR3 consists of 16 residues. Per germline, CDR1 PRHDT and CDR2 FYEKMQ (reference sequence). CDR3 protein: CASSSPDLGEGNEQFF. CDR3 nucleotides: TGTGCCAGCAGCTCTCCAGATTTAGGGGAGGGGAATGAGCAGTTCTTC. The whole variable domain, remainder taken from reference TRBV13 and TRBJ2-1, is AAGVIQSPRHLIKEKRETATLKCYPIPRHDTVYWYQQGPGQDPQFLISFYEKMQSDKGSIPDRFSAQQFSDYHSELNMSSLELGDSALYFCASSSPDLGEGNEQFFGPGTRLTVL.

The J gene is TRBJ1-6, the V gene TRBV19, with unresolved D. Trimming left V 5 bases short and J 2 bases short, with 7 bases between. Per germline, CDR1 LNHDA and CDR2 SQIVND (reference sequence). The CDR3 runs to 14 residues. The CDR3 loop reads CASSGATYNSPLHF. CDR3 DNA sequence: TGTGCCAGTAGTGGAGCAACCTATAATTCACCCCTCCACTTT.

V is TRBV27 and J is TRBJ2-3; D remains unclear. Germline CDR1 is MNHEY and CDR2 is SMNVEV (reference sequence). The ends were cut back, 2 bases at V and 0 bases at J, with 6 bases in the middle. The CDR3 is made up of 14 amino acids. CDR3 bases: TGTGCCAGCAGTTTACGGTTTAGCACAGATACGCAGTATTTT. Translated: CASSLRFSTDTQYF.

The chain employs TRBV3-1 (or the pseudogene TRBV3-2) and TRBJ2-5; tentative D call: TRBD2 (6 bases). The V end lost 3 bases, the J end lost 3 bases, and 14 bases lay between the germline ends. The length of the CDR3 is 15 residues. From germline, CDR1 is LGHDT and CDR2 YNNKEL (reference sequence). CDR3 sequence (DNA): TGTGCCAGCAGCCAGCGGACTATCCAGAAAGAGACCCAGTACTTC. Protein sequence: CASSQRTIQKETQYF.

The gene calls are TRBV6-6 and TRBJ1-1, with 7 positions matching TRBD1. CDR3 length equals 13 residues. CDR1 and CDR2 from the germline V gene are MNHNY and SVGAGI (reference sequence). With V trimmed by 6 bases and J by 4 bases, 5 bases remained unmatched. As DNA, the CDR3 is TGTGCCAGCAGACCTACAGGGGTCACTGAAGCTTTCTTT. Protein product: CASRPTGVTEAFF.

This clone was detected a few times. The chain combines TRBV5-1 with TRBJ2-1; 8 nucleotides agree with TRBD2. Trimming cost V 4 bases and J 9 bases; bases outside gene matches: 9. Germline-derived CDR1 and CDR2 are SGHRS and YFSETQ. The CDR3 runs to 14 residues. The CDR3 DNA reads as TGCGCCAGCAGCGTGAGCGGGAGTGCGGGTGAGCAGTTCTTC. It specifies CASSVSGSAGEQFF.

The rearrangement links TRBV27 to TRBJ1-5; D not certain. The V end was cut by 5 bases, the J end by 3 bases, with 11 bases between. There are 14 residues in the CDR3. CDR1 is MNHEY and CDR2 is SMNVEV in the germline V gene (reference sequence). The chain's CDR3 is CASSPGVDNQPQHF. DNA of the CDR3: TGTGCCAGCAGTCCCGGGGTCGACAATCAGCCCCAGCATTTT.